This T cell receptor (beta chain) was identified in a study of cytomegalovirus exposure and HLA in healthy donors (dated by TCRdb to 2016 to 2017). Turning to the overall study: An earlier analysis of some 600 of the donors reported about 300 Gb of sequence data and 90 million to 120 million unique TCR beta sequences obtained from roughly 170 million T cells. Roughly 300 gigabases of sequencing data and around 85 million unique TCR sequences made up an early release that covered under 750 HLA-typed donors. The genetic ancestry cluster associated with self-reported Caucasian donors included 70% to 85% of the roughly 400 genotyped donors. The aim of the study was to test whether cataloging public T cell receptors could identify signatures of past pathogen exposure. Using immunosequencing, the study profiled T cell repertoires from 666 subjects and related those repertoires to cytomegalovirus serostatus. In addition to the first cohort of 650 to 750 subjects, a separate validation cohort of 120 different subjects was used. To predict cytomegalovirus infection status, the study combined high-throughput TCR immunosequencing, statistical association of individual TCRs with disease status, and machine learning. In a later analysis, previously published TCR beta repertoires from 600 to 850 donors were re-analyzed and high-resolution HLA genotyping was added so that TCR occurrence patterns could be studied. The later analysis used no new phenotypic data to find candidate immune exposures, relying instead on TCR beta sequences and their occurrence across donors. In an earlier analysis of several hundred of the donors, high-throughput TCR beta sequencing was used to judge whether each TCR beta V gene segment behaved as functional or pseudogenic. Donor age, sex, ethnicity and CMV serostatus were compiled alongside the repertoire data. In a later genetic analysis, genome-wide SNP genotypes for about 55% of the roughly 670 donors were used, and that subset was treated as a discovery cohort. Every repertoire in the discovery cohort had been generated on one and the same sequencing platform. HLA typing covered class I and class II loci at four-digit resolution. The number of typed donors differed by locus: about 629-640 for A, B, C, DRB1 and DQB1; 500 to 550 for DQA1; roughly 600 for DPA1; and some 430 for DPB1. A handful of DR-DQ haplotypes were handled as single units for association and clustering because linkage in the cohort was strong. On average, about 200,000 unique TCR beta nucleotide sequences were sequenced per donor among several hundred genotyped donors of the cohort, with 15% to 20% of those sequences being non-productive.

The library was made by the immunoSEQ multiplex PCR assay. A mixture of 60 forward primers for TCR Vbeta segments and 13 reverse primers for TCR Jbeta segments was used in the multiplex PCR. The CDR3 region of rearranged TCR beta genes was amplified from genomic DNA by a multiplex PCR assay. On the Illumina HiSeq System, the amplified TCR beta libraries were sequenced as 87-base-pair reads. From the authors' description of their analysis: A later analysis counted 75 million to 100 million unique TCR beta chains across the 666 repertoires, and some 11 million of these chains were shared by at least two donors. Raw reads were error-corrected and collapsed into unique sequences by a nearest-neighbor algorithm in which closely related sequences were merged to remove PCR and sequencing errors. To assign V, D and J gene segments, CDR3 sequences were aligned to IMGT reference sequences. For a sequence to be retained, a match of at least six nucleotides to both a V gene segment and a J gene segment was required. Rearrangements were called productive when the CDR3 lacked stop codons and stayed in frame with V and J; all others were non-productive. Following IMGT convention, CDR3 was defined as the stretch from the second conserved V-encoded cysteine up to the conserved J-encoded phenylalanine. The earlier analysis of roughly 590 of the donors excluded sequences that lacked an unambiguous match to a single V gene segment. In an earlier analysis of 587 of the donors, a V segment was called functional when productive rearrangements were above 56.7%, and segregating when the standard deviation between donors exceeded 5%. A statistical classification framework was developed to diagnose cytomegalovirus status using the catalog of TCR beta chain sequences. V and J gene assignment, in a later analysis, came from comparing TCR nucleotide sequences with IMGT/GENE-DB human TR gene sequences. Using the TCRdist pipeline, a later analysis assigned CDR3 sequences along with most-parsimonious VDJ recombination scenarios. A later analysis defined each TCR beta chain by its CDR3 amino acid sequence plus V-gene family, and excluded reads lacking a unique V-gene family. In a later analysis, fewer than 600 highly shared, low-generation-probability nucleotide sequences were removed to address suspected cross-contamination and a sequencing artifact. A later analysis calculated a clonal expansion index for each public chain from normalized within-repertoire ranks of inferred template counts. In a later analysis, generation probabilities were computed with a VDJ recombination model fitted to out-of-frame rearrangements, and the resulting probabilities were checked against IGoR. A later analysis scored TCR-TCR, TCR-HLA and TCR-CMV co-occurrence with hypergeometric tests, applying a repertoire-size bias correction to TCR pairs. In a later analysis, false discovery rates were estimated by permuting HLA or CMV assignments 20 times. A later analysis grouped co-occurring TCRs with DBSCAN, adding TCRdist sequence similarity when clustering within HLA-allele-positive subsets. Repertoires with fewer than 30,000 or more than 120,000 public chains, plus five repertoires with anomalous nucleotide sharing, were excluded from co-occurrence clustering. Held by TCRdb, this immuneACCESS table contains in-frame sequences only and omits some clones. Under half of the omission traces to an unresolved V gene where checked; the cause of the rest is unknown. V, J and clone size are taken as reported in that table, and D and trimming were inferred from the DNA itself. In all, the sample holds approximately 100,000 clones, and roughly 70% of those were seen once. The ten largest clones add up to 11% of the sample.

This clone was found a few times. Its binding antigen is unknown. The input lacks base qualities; no much larger clone sits a single base away. For CDR1 and CDR2, the germline V gene lists SGDLS and YYNGEE. The CDR3 holds 12 amino acids from the cysteine to the phenylalanine. Only the CDR3 DNA is retained, 36 bases long and in frame from the first base. V is clipped by 4 bases and J by 7 bases, and the sequence between their germline boundaries is 11 bases long. Here is what the overall study found, with its caveats: A further reported finding was that TCR beta sequences accurately predicted the HLA-A and HLA-B alleles for most subjects in the first cohort. In an earlier analysis of more than 450 of the donors, most TCR beta V segments were observed in productive rearrangements about 87% or about 30% of the time, broadly matching IMGT annotations. Some IMGT-functional V segments, including TRBV6-2 and TRBV6-3, could not be told apart with the 87-base-pair reads, so those segments were excluded. In a later analysis, several top co-occurrence clusters were reported to appear linked to parvovirus B19, influenza, CMV and Epstein-Barr virus. In a later genetic analysis, a missense DCLRE1C variant was associated with V-gene and J-gene trimming of TCR beta chains, and the association was replicated in an independent cohort. The presence/absence analyses assumed that sequencing depth was roughly uniform across donors, and that assumption may not be true. HLA typing was unavailable for some donors at each locus, so association tests used only the typed subset. Only TCR beta chains were sequenced in this cohort, and the absence of alpha or paired-chain data limited detectable features. The only immune exposure information available for the cohort was CMV serostatus. According to a later genetic analysis, donors in an Asian-associated ancestry cluster had fewer N-insertions in productive TCRs than the approximately 700-donor mean. In a later analysis, most CMV-associated TCR beta chains were found to appear HLA-restricted, with HLA associations seemingly driven largely by CMV exposure. A cluster of highly shared sequence variants was judged likely to represent a technical artifact of the sequencing pipeline. Because counts were too low, 15 to 20 rarely observed V segments, including chromosome 9 orphons, were excluded from the earlier analysis of 587 of the donors. In the study, 150 to 200 TCR beta chains were listed as associated with cytomegalovirus. When HLA alleles, especially DR and DQ, strongly co-occurred, attributing TCR associations to individual alleles was difficult. Specific HLA alleles were associated with around 18,000 TCR beta sequences at a false discovery rate of 0.05 in a later analysis. Across donors, most TCR sequences were observed very rarely, whereas some public TCRs were present in many individuals. A few of the identified cytomegalovirus-associated TCR beta chains were confirmed in vitro to be specific for cytomegalovirus antigens. The authors suggested that the approach could potentially be extended to other disease states and immunological phenotypes. The classifier was reported to diagnose cytomegalovirus status with high specificity and sensitivity in both the original and validation cohorts. In a later analysis, the rate of TCR association differed among HLA loci, with DRB1 alleles having the most associated TCRs and HLA-C alleles having the fewest. Correlated functional status among segregating V segments might reflect linkage disequilibrium, but an unknown experimental factor could not be ruled out. In a later analysis, HLA-associated TCR beta chains showed more clonal expansion and lower generation probabilities than non-associated chains that were equally common.

The cohort consisted of approximately 670 healthy bone marrow donors. Cohort members were all nominally healthy when sampled, although unrecorded immune exposures were likely present. The donor tested CMV seropositive and was one of the 289 seropositive cohort members. Every donor gave a peripheral blood sample, and the peripheral blood mononuclear cells from that sample were used for TCR beta sequencing. The Qiagen DNeasy Blood Extraction Kit was used to extract genomic DNA from the blood cell samples. Sequencing was carried out using PBMCs. This sequence originates from a man in his forties or fifties in good health and CMV-seropositive. The V and J genes are TRBV9 and TRBJ1-2, with the D gene call left open. The DNA sequence is given as TGTGCCAGCAGCTCTAGTTCTCTTGGCTACACCTTC. This gives the protein CASSSSSLGYTF.